This record covers a single T cell receptor (beta chain). These data are taken from a study of CD8+ T cells in alopecia areata. Study-wide background: Patients remained on tofacitinib for 6 to 18 months and then went 6 months without it.

The germline V gene has CDR1 MGHRA and CDR2 YSYEKL. V was cut by 0 bases and J by 5 bases, with 13 bases left in between. The CDR3 has 16 amino acids. Reverse transcription of extracted RNA yielded cDNA, which provided the sequencing template. Method: immunoSEQ multiplex PCR; TCRdb's copy keeps in-frame clones and lacks some. The sample gives about 210,000 clones, around three fifths of which show up once; about 1.4% is in the top ten. Treatment meaning: oral pan-JAK inhibitor, 5-10 mg twice daily. The specimen comprised CD4+ T cells sorted from blood, sampled at week 4, from a patient treated with tofacitinib. This clonotype was obtained from a human donor with alopecia areata. The chain employs TRBV4-1 and TRBJ1-4; D remains ambiguous. The CDR3 nucleotides are TGCGCCAGCAGCCAAGAAGGGTCAGGAGGGAATGAAAAACTGTTTTTT. It is translated as CASSQEGSGGNEKLFF.